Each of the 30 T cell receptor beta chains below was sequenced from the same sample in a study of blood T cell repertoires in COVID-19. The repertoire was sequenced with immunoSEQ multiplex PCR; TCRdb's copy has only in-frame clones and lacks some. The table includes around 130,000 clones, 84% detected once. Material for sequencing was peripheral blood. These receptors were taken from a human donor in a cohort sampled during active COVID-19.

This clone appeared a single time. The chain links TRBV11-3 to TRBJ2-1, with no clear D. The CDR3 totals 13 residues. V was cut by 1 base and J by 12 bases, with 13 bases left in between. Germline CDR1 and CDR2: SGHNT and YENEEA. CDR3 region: CASSLARGQVQFF. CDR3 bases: TGTGCCAGCAGCTTAGCCCGTGGGCAGGTGCAGTTCTTC.

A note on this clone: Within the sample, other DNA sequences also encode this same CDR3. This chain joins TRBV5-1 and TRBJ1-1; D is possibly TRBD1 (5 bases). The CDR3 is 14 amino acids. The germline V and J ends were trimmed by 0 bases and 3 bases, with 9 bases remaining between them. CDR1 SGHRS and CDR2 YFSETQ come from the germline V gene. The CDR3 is CASSLGQTYTEAFF. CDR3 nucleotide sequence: TGCGCCAGCAGCTTGGGACAGACTTACACTGAAGCTTTCTTT. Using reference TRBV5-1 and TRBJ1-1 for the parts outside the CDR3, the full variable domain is KAGVTQTPRYLIKTRGQQVTLSCSPISGHRSVSWYQQTPGQGLQFLFEYFSETQRNKGNFPGRFSGRQFSNSRSEMNVSTLELGDSALYLCASSLGQTYTEAFFGQGTRLTVV.

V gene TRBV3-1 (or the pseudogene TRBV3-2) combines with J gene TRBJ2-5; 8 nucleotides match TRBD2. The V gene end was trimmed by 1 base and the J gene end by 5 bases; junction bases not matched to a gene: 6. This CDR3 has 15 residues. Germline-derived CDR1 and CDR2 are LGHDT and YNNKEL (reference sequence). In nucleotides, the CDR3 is TGTGCCAGCAGCCAAGGCCCTACGGGGGGGGAGACCCAGTACTTC. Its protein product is CASSQGPTGGETQYF.

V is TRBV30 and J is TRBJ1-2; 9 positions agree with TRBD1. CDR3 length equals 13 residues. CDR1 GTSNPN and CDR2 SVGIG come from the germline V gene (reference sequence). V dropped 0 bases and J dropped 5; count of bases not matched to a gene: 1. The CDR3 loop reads CAWSVDRGYGYTF. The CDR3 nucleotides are TGTGCCTGGAGTGTGGACAGGGGTTATGGCTACACCTTC.

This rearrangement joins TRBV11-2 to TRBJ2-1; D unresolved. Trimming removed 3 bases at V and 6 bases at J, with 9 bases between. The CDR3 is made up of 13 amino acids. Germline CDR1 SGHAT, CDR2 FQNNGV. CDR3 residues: CASSLEAFNEQFF. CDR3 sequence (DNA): TGTGCCAGCAGCTTGGAAGCGTTCAATGAGCAGTTCTTC.

CDR3 region: CASSLLSSGNTIYF. In nucleotides, the CDR3 is TGTGCCAGCAGCTTACTGAGCTCTGGAAACACCATATATTTT. The chain joins TRBV7-9 to TRBJ1-3; no clear D gene. Trimming removed 2 bases at V and 0 bases at J, with 5 bases between. Germline lookup yields CDR1 SEHNR and CDR2 FQNEAQ (reference sequence). The length of the CDR3 is 14 residues.

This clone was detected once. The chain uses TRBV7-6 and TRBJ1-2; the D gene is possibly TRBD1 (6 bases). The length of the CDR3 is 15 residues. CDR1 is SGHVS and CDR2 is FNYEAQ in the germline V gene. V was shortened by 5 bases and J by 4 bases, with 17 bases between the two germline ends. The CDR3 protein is CASSPVGGLIYGYTF. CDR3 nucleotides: TGTGCCAGCAGCCCGGTGGGGGGGCTCATCTATGGCTACACCTTC.

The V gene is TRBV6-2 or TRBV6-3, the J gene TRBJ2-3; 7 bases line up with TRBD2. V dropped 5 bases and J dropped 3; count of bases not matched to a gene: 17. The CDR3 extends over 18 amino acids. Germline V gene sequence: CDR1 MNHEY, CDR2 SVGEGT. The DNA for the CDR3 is TGTGCCAGCAGTCCCCTTACCCTCTCAGCGGGGAAAACAGATACGCAGTATTTT. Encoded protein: CASSPLTLSAGKTDTQYF.

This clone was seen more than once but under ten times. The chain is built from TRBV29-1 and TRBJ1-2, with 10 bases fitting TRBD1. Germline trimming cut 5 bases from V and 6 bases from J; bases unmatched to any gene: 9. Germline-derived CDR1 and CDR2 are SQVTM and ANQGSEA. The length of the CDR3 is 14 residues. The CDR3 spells CSVSIGTGVHGYTF. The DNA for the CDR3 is TGCAGCGTTTCAATCGGGACAGGGGTTCATGGCTACACCTTC.

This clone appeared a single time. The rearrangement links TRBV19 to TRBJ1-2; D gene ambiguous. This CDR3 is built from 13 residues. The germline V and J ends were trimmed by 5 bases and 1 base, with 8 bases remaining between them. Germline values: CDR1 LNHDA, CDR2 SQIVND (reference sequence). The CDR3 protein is CASSVQVNYGYTF. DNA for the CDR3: TGTGCCAGTAGTGTTCAGGTTAACTATGGCTACACCTTC.

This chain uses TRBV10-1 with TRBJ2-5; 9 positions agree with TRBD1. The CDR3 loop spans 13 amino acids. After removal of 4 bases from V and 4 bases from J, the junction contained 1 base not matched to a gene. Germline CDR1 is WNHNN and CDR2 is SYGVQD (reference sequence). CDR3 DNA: TGCGCCAGCAGTGGACAGGGGGTAGAGACCCAGTACTTC. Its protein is CASSGQGVETQYF.

CDR3 DNA sequence: TGTGCCAGCAGCCGGGATTTGGACTATGGCTACACCTTC. This codes for CASSRDLDYGYTF. The rearrangement links TRBV6-5 to TRBJ1-2; D gene unclear. Germline V CDR1 and CDR2: MNHEY, SVGAGI. The CDR3 has 13 residues. V lost 6 bases and J lost 3, with 11 bases in between.

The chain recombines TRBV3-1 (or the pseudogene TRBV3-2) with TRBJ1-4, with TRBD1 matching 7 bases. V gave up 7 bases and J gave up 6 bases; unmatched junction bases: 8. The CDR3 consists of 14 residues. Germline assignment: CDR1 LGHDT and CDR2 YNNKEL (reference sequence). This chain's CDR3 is CASTSRGGDEKLFF. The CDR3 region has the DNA TGTGCCAGCACCTCCAGAGGGGGCGATGAAAAACTGTTTTTT.

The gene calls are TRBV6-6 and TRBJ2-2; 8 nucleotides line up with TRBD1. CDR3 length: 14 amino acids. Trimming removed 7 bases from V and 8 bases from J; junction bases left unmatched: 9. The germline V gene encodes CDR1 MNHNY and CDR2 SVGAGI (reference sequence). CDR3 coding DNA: TGTGCCAGCAATAATGGACAGGGCAAAGGGGAGCTGTTTTTT. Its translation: CASNNGQGKGELFF.

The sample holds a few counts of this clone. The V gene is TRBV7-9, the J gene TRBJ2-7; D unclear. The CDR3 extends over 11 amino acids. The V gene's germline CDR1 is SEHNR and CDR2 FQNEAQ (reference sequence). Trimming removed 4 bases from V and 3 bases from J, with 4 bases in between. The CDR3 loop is CASSSYYEQYF. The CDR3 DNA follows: TGTGCCAGCAGCTCCTACTACGAGCAGTACTTC.

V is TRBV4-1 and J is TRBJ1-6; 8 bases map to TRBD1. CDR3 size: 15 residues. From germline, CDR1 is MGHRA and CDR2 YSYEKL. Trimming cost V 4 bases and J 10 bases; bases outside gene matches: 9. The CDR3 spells CASSLRTGKESPLHF. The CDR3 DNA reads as TGCGCCAGCAGCCTCAGGACAGGGAAGGAATCACCCCTCCACTTT.

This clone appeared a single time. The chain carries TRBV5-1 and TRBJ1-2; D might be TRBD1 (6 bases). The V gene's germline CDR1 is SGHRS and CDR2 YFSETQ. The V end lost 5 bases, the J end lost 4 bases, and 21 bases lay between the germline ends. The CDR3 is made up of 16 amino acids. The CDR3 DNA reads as TGCGCCAGCAGGGCCCAGGACAGCTCAAACCTCTATGGCTACACCTTC. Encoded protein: CASRAQDSSNLYGYTF.

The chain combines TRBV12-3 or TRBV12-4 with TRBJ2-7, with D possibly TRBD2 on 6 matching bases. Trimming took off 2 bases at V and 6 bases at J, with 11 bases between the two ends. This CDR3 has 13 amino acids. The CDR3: CASSLLGGSEQYF. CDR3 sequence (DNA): TGTGCCAGCAGTTTACTGGGGGGAAGCGAGCAGTACTTC.

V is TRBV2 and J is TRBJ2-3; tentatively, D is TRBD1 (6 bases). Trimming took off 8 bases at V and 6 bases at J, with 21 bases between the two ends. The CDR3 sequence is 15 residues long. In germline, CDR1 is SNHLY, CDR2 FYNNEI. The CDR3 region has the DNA TGTGCCAGCGGCCCCACTGGGGGCGGGTGGGATACGCAGTATTTT. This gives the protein CASGPTGGGWDTQYF.

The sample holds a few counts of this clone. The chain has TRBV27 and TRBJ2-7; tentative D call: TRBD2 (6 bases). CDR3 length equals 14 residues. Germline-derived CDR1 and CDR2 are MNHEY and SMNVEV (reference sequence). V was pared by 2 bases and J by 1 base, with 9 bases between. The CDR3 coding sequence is TGTGCCAGCAGTTTAGCGGGGCAATCCTACGAGCAGTACTTC. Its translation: CASSLAGQSYEQYF.

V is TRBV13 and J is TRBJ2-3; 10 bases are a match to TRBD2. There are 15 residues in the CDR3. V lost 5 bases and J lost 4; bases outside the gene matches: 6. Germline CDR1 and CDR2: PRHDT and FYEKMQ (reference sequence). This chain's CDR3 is CASSSGTSDPDTQYF. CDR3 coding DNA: TGTGCCAGCAGCAGCGGGACTAGCGATCCAGATACGCAGTATTTT.

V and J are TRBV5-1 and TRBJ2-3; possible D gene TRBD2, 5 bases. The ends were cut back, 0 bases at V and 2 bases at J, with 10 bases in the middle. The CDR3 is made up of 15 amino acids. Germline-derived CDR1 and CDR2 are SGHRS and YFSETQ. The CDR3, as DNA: TGCGCCAGCAGCTTGGAGGAGCGGCCCACAGATACGCAGTATTTT. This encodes CASSLEERPTDTQYF.

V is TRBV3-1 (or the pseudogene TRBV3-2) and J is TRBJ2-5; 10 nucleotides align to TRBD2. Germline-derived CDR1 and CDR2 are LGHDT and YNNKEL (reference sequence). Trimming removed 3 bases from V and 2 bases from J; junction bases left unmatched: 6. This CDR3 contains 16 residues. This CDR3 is CASSHSGGLTQETQYF. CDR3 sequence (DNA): TGTGCCAGCAGCCATAGCGGGGGGCTGACACAAGAGACCCAGTACTTC.

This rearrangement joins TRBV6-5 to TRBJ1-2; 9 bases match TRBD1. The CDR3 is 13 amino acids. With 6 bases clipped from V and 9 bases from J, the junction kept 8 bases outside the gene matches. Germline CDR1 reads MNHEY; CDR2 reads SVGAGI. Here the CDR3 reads CASRGQDRGSYTF. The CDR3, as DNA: TGTGCCAGCAGGGGGCAGGACAGGGGCAGCTACACCTTC.

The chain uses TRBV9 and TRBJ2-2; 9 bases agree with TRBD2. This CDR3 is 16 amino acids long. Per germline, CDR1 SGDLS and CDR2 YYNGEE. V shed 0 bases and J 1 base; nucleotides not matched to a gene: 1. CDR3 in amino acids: CASSVASGVNTGELFF. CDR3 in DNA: TGTGCCAGCAGCGTAGCTAGCGGGGTGAACACCGGGGAGCTGTTTTTT.

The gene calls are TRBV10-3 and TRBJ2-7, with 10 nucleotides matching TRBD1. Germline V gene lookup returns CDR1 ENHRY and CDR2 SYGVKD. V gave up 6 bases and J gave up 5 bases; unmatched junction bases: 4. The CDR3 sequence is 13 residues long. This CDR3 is CAIRGTGENEQYF. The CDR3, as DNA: TGTGCCATCAGGGGGACAGGGGAAAACGAGCAGTACTTC.

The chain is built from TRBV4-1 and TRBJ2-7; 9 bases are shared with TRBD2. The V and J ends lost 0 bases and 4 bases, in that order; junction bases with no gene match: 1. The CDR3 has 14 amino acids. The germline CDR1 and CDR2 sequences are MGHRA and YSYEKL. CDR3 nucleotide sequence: TGCGCCAGCAGCCAAGAACTAGCGGGTTACGAGCAGTACTTC. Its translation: CASSQELAGYEQYF.

CDR3 in amino acids: CAWNSGTNNSPLHF. DNA for the CDR3: TGTGCCTGGAACTCCGGGACAAATAATTCACCCCTCCACTTT. The J gene is TRBJ1-6, the V gene TRBV30, with a tentative D call TRBD1 (6 bases). Between the trimmed V and J ends, which lost 4 bases and 5 bases, there was a span of 12 bases. The CDR3 spans 14 residues. Germline CDR1 and CDR2: GTSNPN and SVGIG (reference sequence).

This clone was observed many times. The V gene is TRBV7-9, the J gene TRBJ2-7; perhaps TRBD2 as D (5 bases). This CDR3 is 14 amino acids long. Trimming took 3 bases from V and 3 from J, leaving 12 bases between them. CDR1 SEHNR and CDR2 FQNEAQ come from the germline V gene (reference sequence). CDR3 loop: CASSFNRDLYEQYF. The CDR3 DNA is TGTGCCAGCAGCTTTAATCGGGATCTCTACGAGCAGTACTTC.

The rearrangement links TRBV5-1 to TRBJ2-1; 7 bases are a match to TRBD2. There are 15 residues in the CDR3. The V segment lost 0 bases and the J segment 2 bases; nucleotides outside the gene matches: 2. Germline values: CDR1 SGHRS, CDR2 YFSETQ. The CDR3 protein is CASSLGSGAYNEQFF. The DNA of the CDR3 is TGCGCCAGCAGCTTGGGGAGCGGGGCCTACAATGAGCAGTTCTTC.